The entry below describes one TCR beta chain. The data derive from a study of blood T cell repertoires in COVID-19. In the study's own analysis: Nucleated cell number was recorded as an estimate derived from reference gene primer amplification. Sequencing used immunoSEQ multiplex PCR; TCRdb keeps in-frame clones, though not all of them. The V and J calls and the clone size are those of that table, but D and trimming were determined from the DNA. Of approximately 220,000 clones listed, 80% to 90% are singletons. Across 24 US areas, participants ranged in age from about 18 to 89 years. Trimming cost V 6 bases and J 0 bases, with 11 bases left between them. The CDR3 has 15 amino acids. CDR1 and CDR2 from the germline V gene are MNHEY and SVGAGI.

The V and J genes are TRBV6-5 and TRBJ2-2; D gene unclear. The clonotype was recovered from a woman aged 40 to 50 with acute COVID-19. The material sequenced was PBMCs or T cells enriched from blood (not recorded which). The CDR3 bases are TGTGCCAGCAGGTGGGCCGGTCCGAACACCGGGGAGCTGTTTTTT. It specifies CASRWAGPNTGELFF.